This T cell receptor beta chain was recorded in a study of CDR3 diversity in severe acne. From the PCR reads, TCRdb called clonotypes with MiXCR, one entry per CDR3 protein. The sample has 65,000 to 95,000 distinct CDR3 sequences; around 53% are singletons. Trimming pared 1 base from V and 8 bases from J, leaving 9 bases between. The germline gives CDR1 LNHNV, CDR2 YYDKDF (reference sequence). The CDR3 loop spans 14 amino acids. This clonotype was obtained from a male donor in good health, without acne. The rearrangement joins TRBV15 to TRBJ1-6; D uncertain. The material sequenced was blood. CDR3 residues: CATSRGEEYSPLHF. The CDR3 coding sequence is TGTGCCACCAGCAGAGGTGAAGAGTATTCACCCCTCCACTTT.